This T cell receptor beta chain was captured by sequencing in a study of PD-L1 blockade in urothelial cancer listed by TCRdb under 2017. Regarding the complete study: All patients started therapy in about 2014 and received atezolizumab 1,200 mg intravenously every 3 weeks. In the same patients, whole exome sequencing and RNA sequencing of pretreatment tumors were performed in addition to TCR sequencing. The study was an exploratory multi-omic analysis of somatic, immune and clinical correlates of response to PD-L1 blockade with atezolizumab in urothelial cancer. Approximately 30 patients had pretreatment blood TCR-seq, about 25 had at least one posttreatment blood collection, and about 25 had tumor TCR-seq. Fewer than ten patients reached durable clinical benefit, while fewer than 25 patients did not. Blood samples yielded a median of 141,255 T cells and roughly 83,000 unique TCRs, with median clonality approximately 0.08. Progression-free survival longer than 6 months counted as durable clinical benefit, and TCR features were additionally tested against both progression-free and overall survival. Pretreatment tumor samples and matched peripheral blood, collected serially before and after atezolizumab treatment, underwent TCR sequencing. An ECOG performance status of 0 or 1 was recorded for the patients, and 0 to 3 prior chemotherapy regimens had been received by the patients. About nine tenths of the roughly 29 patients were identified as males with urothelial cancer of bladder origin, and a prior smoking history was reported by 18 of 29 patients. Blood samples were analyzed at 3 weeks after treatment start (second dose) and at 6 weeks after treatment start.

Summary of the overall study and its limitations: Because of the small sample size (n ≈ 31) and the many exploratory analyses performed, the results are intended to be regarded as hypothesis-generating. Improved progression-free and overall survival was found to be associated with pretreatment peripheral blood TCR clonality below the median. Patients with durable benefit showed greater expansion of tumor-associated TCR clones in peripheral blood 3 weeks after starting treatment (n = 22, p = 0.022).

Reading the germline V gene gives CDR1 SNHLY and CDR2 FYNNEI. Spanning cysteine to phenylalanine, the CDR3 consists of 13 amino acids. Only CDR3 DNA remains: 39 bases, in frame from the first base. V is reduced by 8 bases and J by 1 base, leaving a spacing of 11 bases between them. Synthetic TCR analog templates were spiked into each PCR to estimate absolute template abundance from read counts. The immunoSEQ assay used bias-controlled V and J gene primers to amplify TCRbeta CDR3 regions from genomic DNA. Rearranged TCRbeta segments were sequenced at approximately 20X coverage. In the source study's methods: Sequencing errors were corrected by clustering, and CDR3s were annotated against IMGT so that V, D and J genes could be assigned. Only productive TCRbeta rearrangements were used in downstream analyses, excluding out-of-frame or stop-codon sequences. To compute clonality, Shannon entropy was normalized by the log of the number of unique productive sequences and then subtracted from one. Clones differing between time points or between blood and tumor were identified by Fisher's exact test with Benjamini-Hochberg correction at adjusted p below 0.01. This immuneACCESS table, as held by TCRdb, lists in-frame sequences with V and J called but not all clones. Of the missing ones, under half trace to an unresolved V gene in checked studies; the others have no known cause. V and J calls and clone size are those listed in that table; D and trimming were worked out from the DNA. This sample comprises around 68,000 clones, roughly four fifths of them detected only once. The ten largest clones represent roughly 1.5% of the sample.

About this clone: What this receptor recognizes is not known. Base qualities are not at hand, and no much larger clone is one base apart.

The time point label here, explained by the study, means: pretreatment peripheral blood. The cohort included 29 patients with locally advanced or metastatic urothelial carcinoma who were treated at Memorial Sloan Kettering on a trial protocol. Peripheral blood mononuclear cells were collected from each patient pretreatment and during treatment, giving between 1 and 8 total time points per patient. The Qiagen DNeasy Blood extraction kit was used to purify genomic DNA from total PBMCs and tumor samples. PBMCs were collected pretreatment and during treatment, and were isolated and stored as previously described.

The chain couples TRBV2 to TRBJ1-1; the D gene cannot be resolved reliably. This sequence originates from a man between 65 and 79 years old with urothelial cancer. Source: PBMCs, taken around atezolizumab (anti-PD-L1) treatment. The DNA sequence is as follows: TGTGCCAGCTTAAGAGCGACGAACACTGAAGCTTTCTTT. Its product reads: CASLRATNTEAFF. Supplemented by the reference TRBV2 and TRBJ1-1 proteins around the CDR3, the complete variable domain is EPEVTQTPSHQVTQMGQEVILRCVPISNHLYFYWYRQILGQKVEFLVSFYNNEISEKSEIFDDQFSVERPDGSNFTLKIRSTKLEDSAMYFCASLRATNTEAFFGQGTRLTVV.